These 23 T cell receptor beta chains were all obtained from the same sample, sequenced in a study of cytomegalovirus exposure and HLA in healthy donors. PCR employed 60 Vbeta and 13 Jbeta primers. Profiled with immunoSEQ multiplex PCR; TCRdb holds only in-frame clones, not every one. This sample has about 98,000 clones, with around 73% found just once. Sequenced material: PBMCs. These TCRs come from a female donor in good health and CMV-seronegative.

The DNA of the CDR3 is TGTGCCAGCAGTCCAACAGGCATAACTCAAGAGACCCAGTACTTC. It translates to CASSPTGITQETQYF. The chain is built from TRBV6-1 and TRBJ2-5; tentatively, D is TRBD1 (5 bases). The V gene lost 5 bases and the J gene lost 2 bases, with 15 bases spanning the gap. CDR3 size: 15 residues. Germline CDR1 MNHNS, CDR2 SASEGT.

CDR3 sequence (DNA): TGTGCCAGCAGCCAACGGACTACCGGGACTAGCGGCGCTTTGGAGGAGCTGTTTTTT. Protein product: CASSQRTTGTSGALEELFF. The rearrangement uses TRBV4-2 and TRBJ2-2; 11 bases align to TRBD2. The CDR3 sequence is 19 residues long. Germline values: CDR1 LGHNA, CDR2 YNFKEQ. The V and J ends lost 2 bases and 10 bases, in that order; junction bases with no gene match: 18.

This clone appeared a few times. The chain combines TRBV2 with TRBJ1-2; no reliable D call. The CDR3 is 13 amino acids. CDR1 SNHLY and CDR2 FYNNEI come from the germline V gene. Trimming shortened V by 2 bases and J by 7 bases, and 11 bases separated the two germline ends. CDR3: CASSERGTGGYTF. CDR3 nucleotides: TGTGCCAGCAGTGAACGGGGTACCGGTGGCTACACCTTC. Full variable domain (outside the CDR3, taken from reference TRBV2 and TRBJ1-2): EPEVTQTPSHQVTQMGQEVILRCVPISNHLYFYWYRQILGQKVEFLVSFYNNEISEKSEIFDDQFSVERPDGSNFTLKIRSTKLEDSAMYFCASSERGTGGYTFGSGTRLTVV.

This rearrangement joins TRBV5-4 to TRBJ2-1; TRBD1 might be the D (5 bases). This CDR3 region has 15 residues. Germline assignment: CDR1 SGHNT and CDR2 YYREEE (reference sequence). With 0 bases removed from V and 8 bases from J, the gap between germline ends came to 15 bases. This CDR3 is CASSLALTQGYEQFF. For the CDR3, the DNA is TGTGCCAGCAGCTTGGCCTTGACCCAGGGCTATGAGCAGTTCTTC.

The chain recombines TRBV28 with TRBJ2-7, with 7 bases that match TRBD2. With V trimmed by 3 bases and J by 6 bases, 8 bases remained unmatched. The CDR3 contains 14 residues. Per the germline V gene, CDR1 is MDHEN and CDR2 is SYDVKM. This CDR3 is CASSLYSGIREQYF. CDR3 sequence (DNA): TGTGCCAGCAGTTTGTACAGCGGGATACGCGAGCAGTACTTC.

The V and J genes are TRBV4-1 and TRBJ1-4; D possibly corresponds to TRBD1 (5 bases). CDR3 size: 17 residues. The germline V gene has CDR1 MGHRA and CDR2 YSYEKL. Between the trimmed V and J ends, which lost 3 bases and 8 bases, there was a span of 22 bases. The CDR3 here is CASSHPLRGRVNEKLFF. Here the CDR3 DNA reads TGCGCCAGCAGCCATCCTCTAAGGGGCAGGGTAAACGAAAAACTGTTTTTT.

The chain combines TRBV28 with TRBJ1-4; possibly TRBD1 for D (5 bases). Trimming took off 7 bases at V and 7 bases at J, with 19 bases between the two ends. This CDR3 region has 15 residues. Per the germline V gene, CDR1 is MDHEN and CDR2 is SYDVKM. In DNA, the CDR3 is TGTGCCAGCATCAAAATCGGCAGGGAGGGTGAAAAACTGTTTTTT. Amino acid sequence: CASIKIGREGEKLFF.

The rearrangement joins TRBV7-8 to TRBJ1-5; 10 nucleotides line up with TRBD1. This CDR3 has 17 amino acids. Germline CDR1 SGHVS, CDR2 FQNEAQ. The J segment lost 5 bases and the V segment lost 5 bases, leaving 12 bases of the junction unmatched. The CDR3, as DNA: TGTGCCAGCAGCGAACCTTATACCGGGACAGGGGATCAGCCCCAGCATTTT. This codes for CASSEPYTGTGDQPQHF.

The genes are TRBV7-2 and TRBJ2-7, with D tentatively TRBD1 (6 bases). V was cut by 7 bases and J by 3 bases, with 19 bases left in between. The germline gives CDR1 SGHTA, CDR2 FQGNSA. The CDR3 sequence is 15 residues long. The CDR3 DNA follows: TGTGCCAGCACCAAAGGGGGAACGGAGGTCTACGAGCAGTACTTC. Protein sequence: CASTKGGTEVYEQYF.

V gene TRBV19 combines with J gene TRBJ1-4; D is perhaps TRBD1 (5 bases). The CDR3 has 14 amino acids. Trimming shortened V by 3 bases and J by 8 bases, and 13 bases separated the two germline ends. Germline values: CDR1 LNHDA, CDR2 SQIVND (reference sequence). The CDR3 region has the DNA TGTGCCAGTAGTATGTTCGGGGGTCGAGAAAAACTGTTTTTT. The encoded protein is CASSMFGGREKLFF.

This clone showed up just a few times. The gene calls are TRBV29-1 and TRBJ2-7; 10 bases agree with TRBD1. Germline V gene lookup returns CDR1 SQVTM and CDR2 ANQGSEA. J lost 2 bases, V lost 4 bases, and 11 bases had no gene match. The CDR3 has 16 amino acids. The CDR3 sequence: CSVVQRGDRGTYEQYF. In nucleotides, the CDR3 is TGCAGCGTTGTGCAGCGAGGGGACAGGGGAACCTACGAGCAGTACTTC.

This chain joins TRBV10-3 and TRBJ1-2; possible D gene TRBD1, 5 bases. V was clipped by 4 bases and J by 1 base, with 16 bases between them. Looked up from germline, CDR1 is ENHRY and CDR2 is SYGVKD. The CDR3 spans 16 residues. Here the CDR3 reads CAISAADSSFNYGYTF. As DNA, the CDR3 is TGTGCCATCAGTGCCGCTGACAGTTCCTTTAACTATGGCTACACCTTC.

V and J are TRBV28 and TRBJ1-2, with D possibly TRBD1 on 6 matching bases. CDR3 size: 14 residues. Trimming removed 1 base from V and 6 bases from J, with 12 bases in between. Germline V gives CDR1 MDHEN, CDR2 SYDVKM. CDR3: CASSLSPGHHGYTF. The CDR3 nucleotides are TGTGCCAGCAGTTTATCGCCGGGACACCATGGCTACACCTTC.

The chain has TRBV11-2 and TRBJ1-2; maybe TRBD1 (6 bases). The germline V gene encodes CDR1 SGHAT and CDR2 FQNNGV. The CDR3 loop spans 15 amino acids. Trimming removed 0 bases from V and 4 bases from J, with 12 bases in between. The DNA for the CDR3 is TGTGCCAGCAGCTTAGATGGGGGGGCCGGCTATGGCTACACCTTC. Residues: CASSLDGGAGYGYTF.

The rearrangement links TRBV6-1 to TRBJ2-5, with D possibly being TRBD2 (6 bases). This CDR3 has 16 residues. The V gene lost 4 bases and the J gene lost 5 bases, with 20 bases spanning the gap. From germline, CDR1 is MNHNS and CDR2 SASEGT. CDR3 region: CASSVLGSRPLETQYF. DNA of the CDR3: TGTGCCAGCAGTGTCCTCGGGAGTAGACCGCTGGAGACCCAGTACTTC.

V gene TRBV6-1 combines with J gene TRBJ1-5, with a tentative D call TRBD1 (5 bases). Germline V gene sequence: CDR1 MNHNS, CDR2 SASEGT. V dropped 8 bases and J dropped 9 bases, with 17 bases sitting between them. The CDR3 is made up of 13 amino acids. The CDR3 DNA sequence: TGTGCCAGCGAGGCCATGGGGGGATGGCCCCAGCATTTT. The encoded protein is CASEAMGGWPQHF.

This chain's CDR3 is CASSLVGHTEAFF. The CDR3, as DNA: TGCGCCAGCAGCTTGGTGGGGCACACTGAAGCTTTCTTT. The genes are TRBV5-1 and TRBJ1-1; TRBD1 is a possible D gene (5 bases). The germline CDR1 and CDR2 sequences are SGHRS and YFSETQ. The CDR3 consists of 13 residues. Trimming stripped 0 bases from V and 3 bases from J, with 6 bases between.

V and J are TRBV7-3 and TRBJ1-1; TRBD1 matches 7 bases. CDR3 length: 14 residues. Germline CDR1 reads SGHTA; CDR2 reads FQGTGA. Trimming at V came to 4 bases and at J to 1 base, leaving 3 bases not matched to a gene. CDR3 sequence reads: CASSSGTANTEAFF. As DNA, the CDR3 is TGTGCCAGCAGCTCCGGGACAGCGAACACTGAAGCTTTCTTT.

The V and J genes are TRBV9 and TRBJ2-2; D perhaps matches TRBD1 (6 bases). The CDR3 is 15 amino acids. Germline V gives CDR1 SGDLS, CDR2 YYNGEE. Between the trimmed V and J ends, which lost 4 bases and 1 base, there was a span of 11 bases. CDR3 sequence: CASSTGTVNTGELFF. As DNA, the CDR3 is TGTGCCAGCAGCACAGGGACGGTGAACACCGGGGAGCTGTTTTTT.

J is TRBJ1-2 and V is TRBV6-4; D gene ambiguous. V was pared by 2 bases and J by 6 bases, with 13 bases between. CDR3 length: 14 residues. Per germline, CDR1 MRHNA and CDR2 SNTAGT. The CDR3 DNA follows: TGTGCCAGCAGTGACCCTGACATATCCCATGGCTACACCTTC. Translation: CASSDPDISHGYTF.

The rearrangement joins TRBV29-1 to TRBJ2-7; TRBD2 matches at 10 bases. Germline CDR1 and CDR2: SQVTM and ANQGSEA. CDR3 length: 14 amino acids. V shed 5 bases and J 4 bases; nucleotides not matched to a gene: 8. Written as DNA, the CDR3 is TGCAGCGTTACTGGACTAGCGGAGAAATACGAGCAGTACTTC. Protein sequence: CSVTGLAEKYEQYF.

This clone occurred a few times. Here the CDR3 reads CASSVLTGRSPLHF. In DNA, the CDR3 is TGTGCCAGCAGCGTCCTGACAGGGAGATCACCCCTCCACTTT. The rearrangement joins TRBV9 to TRBJ1-6; 7 nucleotides line up with TRBD1. The V gene's germline CDR1 is SGDLS and CDR2 YYNGEE. This CDR3 is 14 amino acids long. With V trimmed by 2 bases and J by 10 bases, 6 bases remained unmatched.

This rearrangement joins TRBV5-4 to TRBJ2-1; possible D gene TRBD2, 6 bases. This CDR3 is 16 amino acids long. Germline loops: CDR1 SGHNT, CDR2 YYREEE (reference sequence). Trimming took off 3 bases at V and 3 bases at J, with 16 bases between the two ends. CDR3 sequence reads: CASSSILSGIYNEQFF. CDR3 DNA sequence: TGTGCCAGCAGCTCCATTCTTAGCGGCATCTACAATGAGCAGTTCTTC. The variable domain in full, completed from reference TRBV5-4 and TRBJ2-1, reads ETGVTQSPTHLIKTRGQQVTLRCSSQSGHNTVSWYQQALGQGPQFIFQYYREEENGRGNFPPRFSGLQFPNYSSELNVNALELDDSALYLCASSSILSGIYNEQFFGPGTRLTVL.